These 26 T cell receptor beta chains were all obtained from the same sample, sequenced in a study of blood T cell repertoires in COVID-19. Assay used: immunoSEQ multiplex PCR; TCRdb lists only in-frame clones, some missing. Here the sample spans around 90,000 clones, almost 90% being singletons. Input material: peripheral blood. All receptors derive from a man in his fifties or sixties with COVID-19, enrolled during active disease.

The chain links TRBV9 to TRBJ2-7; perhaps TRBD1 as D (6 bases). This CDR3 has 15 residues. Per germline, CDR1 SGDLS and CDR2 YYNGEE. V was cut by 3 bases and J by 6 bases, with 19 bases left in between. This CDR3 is CASSASGTHNGEQYF. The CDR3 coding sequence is TGTGCCAGCAGCGCCTCCGGGACACATAACGGCGAGCAGTACTTC.

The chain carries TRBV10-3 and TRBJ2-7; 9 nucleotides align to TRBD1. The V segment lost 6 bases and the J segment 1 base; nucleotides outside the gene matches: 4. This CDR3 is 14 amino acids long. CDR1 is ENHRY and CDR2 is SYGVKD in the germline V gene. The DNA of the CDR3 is TGTGCCATCAGGACGGGACAGGGTTCCTACGAGCAGTACTTC. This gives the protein CAIRTGQGSYEQYF.

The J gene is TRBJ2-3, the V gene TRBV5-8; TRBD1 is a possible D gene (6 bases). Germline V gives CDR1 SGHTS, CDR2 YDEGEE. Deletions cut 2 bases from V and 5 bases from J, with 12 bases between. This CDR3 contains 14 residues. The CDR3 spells CASSFRQAQDTQYF. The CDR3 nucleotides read TGTGCCAGCAGCTTTAGACAGGCTCAAGATACGCAGTATTTT.

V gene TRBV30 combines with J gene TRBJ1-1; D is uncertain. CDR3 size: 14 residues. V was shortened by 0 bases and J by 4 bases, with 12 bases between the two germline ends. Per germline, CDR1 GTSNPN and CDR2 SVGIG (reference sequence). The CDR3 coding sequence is TGTGCCTGGAGTGTAAGGGAGCTGAGCACTGAAGCTTTCTTT. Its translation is CAWSVRELSTEAFF.

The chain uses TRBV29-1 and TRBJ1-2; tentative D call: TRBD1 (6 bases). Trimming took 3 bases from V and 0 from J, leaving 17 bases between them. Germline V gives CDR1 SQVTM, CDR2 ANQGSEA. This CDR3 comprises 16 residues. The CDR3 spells CSVEDRSPSANYGYTF. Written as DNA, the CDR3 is TGCAGCGTTGAGGACAGAAGCCCCTCAGCTAACTATGGCTACACCTTC.

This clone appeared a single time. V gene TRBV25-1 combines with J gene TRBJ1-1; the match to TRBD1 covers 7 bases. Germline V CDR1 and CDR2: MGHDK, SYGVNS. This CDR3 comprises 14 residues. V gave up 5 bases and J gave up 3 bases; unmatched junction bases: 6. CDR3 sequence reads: CASSQLQGYTEAFF. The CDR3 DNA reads TGTGCCAGCAGTCAATTACAGGGGTACACTGAAGCTTTCTTT.

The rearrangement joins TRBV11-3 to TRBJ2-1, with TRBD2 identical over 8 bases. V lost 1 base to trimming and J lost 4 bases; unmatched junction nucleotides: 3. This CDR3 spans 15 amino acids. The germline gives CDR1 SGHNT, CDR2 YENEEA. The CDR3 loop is CASSLGSGAYNEQFF. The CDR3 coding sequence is TGTGCCAGCAGCTTAGGTAGCGGGGCTTACAATGAGCAGTTCTTC.

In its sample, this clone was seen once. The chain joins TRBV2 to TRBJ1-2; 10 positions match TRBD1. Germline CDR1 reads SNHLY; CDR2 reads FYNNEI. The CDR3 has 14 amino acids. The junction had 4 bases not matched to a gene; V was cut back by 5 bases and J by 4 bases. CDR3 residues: CASSMGQGTYGYTF. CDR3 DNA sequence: TGTGCCAGCAGTATGGGACAGGGGACCTATGGCTACACCTTC.

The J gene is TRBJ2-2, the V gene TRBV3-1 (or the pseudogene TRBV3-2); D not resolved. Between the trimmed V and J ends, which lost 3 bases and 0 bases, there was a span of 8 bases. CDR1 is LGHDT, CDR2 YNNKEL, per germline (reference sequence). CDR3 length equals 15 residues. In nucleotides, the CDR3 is TGTGCCAGCAGCCATCACCACTCGAACACCGGGGAGCTGTTTTTT. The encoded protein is CASSHHHSNTGELFF.

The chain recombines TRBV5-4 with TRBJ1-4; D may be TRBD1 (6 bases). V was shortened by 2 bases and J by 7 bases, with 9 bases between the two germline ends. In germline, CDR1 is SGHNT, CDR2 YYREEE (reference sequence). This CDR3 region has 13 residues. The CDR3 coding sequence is TGTGCCAGCAGCTTTGCACAGGGTGAAAAACTGTTTTTT. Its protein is CASSFAQGEKLFF.

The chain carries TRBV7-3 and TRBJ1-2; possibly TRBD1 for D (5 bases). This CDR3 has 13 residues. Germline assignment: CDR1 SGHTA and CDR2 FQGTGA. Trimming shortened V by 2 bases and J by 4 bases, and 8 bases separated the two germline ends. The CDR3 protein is CASSLPGGYGYTF. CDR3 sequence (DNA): TGTGCCAGCAGCTTACCCGGGGGCTATGGCTACACCTTC.

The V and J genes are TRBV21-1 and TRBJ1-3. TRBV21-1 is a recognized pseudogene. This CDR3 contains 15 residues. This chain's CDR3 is CASSKGRVAGNTIYF. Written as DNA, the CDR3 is TGTGCCAGCAGCAAAGGTAGAGTCGCTGGAAACACCATATATTTT.

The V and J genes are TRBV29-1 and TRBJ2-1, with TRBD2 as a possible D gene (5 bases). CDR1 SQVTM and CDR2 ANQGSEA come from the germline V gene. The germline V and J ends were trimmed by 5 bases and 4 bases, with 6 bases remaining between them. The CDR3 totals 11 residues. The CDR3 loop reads CSVPGYNEQFF. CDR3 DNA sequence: TGCAGCGTTCCGGGGTACAATGAGCAGTTCTTC.

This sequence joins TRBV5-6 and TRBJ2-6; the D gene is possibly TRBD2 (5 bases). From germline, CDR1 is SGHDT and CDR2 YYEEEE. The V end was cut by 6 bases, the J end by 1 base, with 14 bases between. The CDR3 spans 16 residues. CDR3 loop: CASTPPGSSGANVLTF. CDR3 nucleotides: TGTGCCAGCACCCCCCCGGGATCATCTGGGGCCAACGTCCTGACTTTC.

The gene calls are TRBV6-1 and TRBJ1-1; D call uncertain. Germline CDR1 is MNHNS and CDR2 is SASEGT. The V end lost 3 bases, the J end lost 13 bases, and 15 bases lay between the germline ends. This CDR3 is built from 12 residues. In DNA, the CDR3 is TGTGCCAGCAGTGATTGGGGAGTATACTATTTCTTT. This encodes CASSDWGVYYFF.

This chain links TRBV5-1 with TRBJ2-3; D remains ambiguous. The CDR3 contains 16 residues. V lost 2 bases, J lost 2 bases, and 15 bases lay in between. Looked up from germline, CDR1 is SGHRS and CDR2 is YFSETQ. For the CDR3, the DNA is TGCGCCAGCAGCTTAATGTTCGGAACTATCACAGATACGCAGTATTTT. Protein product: CASSLMFGTITDTQYF.

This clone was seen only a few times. The CDR3 region has the DNA TGTGCCAGCAGCTCTTTACTAGCGGGGGGTACCTACAATGAGCAGTTCTTC. Translation: CASSSLLAGGTYNEQFF. This chain links TRBV5-6 with TRBJ2-1, with 12 bases identical to TRBD2. Germline-derived CDR1 and CDR2 are SGHDT and YYEEEE. The CDR3 is 17 residues long. V was pared by 3 bases and J by 2 bases, with 6 bases of the junction left unmatched.

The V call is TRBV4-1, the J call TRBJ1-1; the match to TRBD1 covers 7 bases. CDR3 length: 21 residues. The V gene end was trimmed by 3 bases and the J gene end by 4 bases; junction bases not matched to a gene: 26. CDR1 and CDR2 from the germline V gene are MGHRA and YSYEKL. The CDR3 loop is CASSHPKGGEQGRKRRTEAFF. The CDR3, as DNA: TGCGCCAGCAGCCACCCGAAAGGGGGCGAACAGGGAAGAAAAAGGCGCACTGAAGCTTTCTTT.

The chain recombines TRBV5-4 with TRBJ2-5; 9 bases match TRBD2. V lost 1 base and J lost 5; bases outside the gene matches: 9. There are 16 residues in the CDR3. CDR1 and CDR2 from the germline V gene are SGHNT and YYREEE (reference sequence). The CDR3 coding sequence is TGTGCCAGCAGCTTGTCTGGCGGGGGGGTCTTGGAGACCCAGTACTTC. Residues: CASSLSGGGVLETQYF. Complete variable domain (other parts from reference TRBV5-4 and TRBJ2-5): ETGVTQSPTHLIKTRGQQVTLRCSSQSGHNTVSWYQQALGQGPQFIFQYYREEENGRGNFPPRFSGLQFPNYSSELNVNALELDDSALYLCASSLSGGGVLETQYFGPGTRLLVL.

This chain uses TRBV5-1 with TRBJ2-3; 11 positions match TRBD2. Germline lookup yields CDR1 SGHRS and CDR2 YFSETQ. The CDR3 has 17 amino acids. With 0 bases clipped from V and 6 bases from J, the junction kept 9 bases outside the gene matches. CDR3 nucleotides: TGCGCCAGCAGCTTGGCCGATACTAGCGGGGGTATTGATACGCAGTATTTT. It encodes CASSLADTSGGIDTQYF.

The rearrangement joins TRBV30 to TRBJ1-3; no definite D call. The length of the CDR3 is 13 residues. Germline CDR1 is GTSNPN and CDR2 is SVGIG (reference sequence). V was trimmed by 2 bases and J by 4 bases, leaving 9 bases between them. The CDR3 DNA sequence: TGTGCCTGGAGTCTGGGAGAAGGAAACACCATATATTTT. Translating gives CAWSLGEGNTIYF.

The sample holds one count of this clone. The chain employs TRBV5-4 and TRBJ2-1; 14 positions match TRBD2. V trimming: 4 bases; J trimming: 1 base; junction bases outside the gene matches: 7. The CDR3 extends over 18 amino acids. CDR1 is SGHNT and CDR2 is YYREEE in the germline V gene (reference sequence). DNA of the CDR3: TGTGCCAGCAGCCCCGGGACTAGCGGGGGAAAGTCCTACAATGAGCAGTTCTTC. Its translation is CASSPGTSGGKSYNEQFF.

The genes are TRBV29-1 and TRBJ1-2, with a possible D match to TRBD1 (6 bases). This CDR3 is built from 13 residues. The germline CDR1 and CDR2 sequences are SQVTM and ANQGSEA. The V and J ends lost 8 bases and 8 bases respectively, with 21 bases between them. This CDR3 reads CSTDWAQGLGYTF. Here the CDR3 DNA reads TGCAGCACTGATTGGGCACAGGGATTAGGCTACACCTTC.

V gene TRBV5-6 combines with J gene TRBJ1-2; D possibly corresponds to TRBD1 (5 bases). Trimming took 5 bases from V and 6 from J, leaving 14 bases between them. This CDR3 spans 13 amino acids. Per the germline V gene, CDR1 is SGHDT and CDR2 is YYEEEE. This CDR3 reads CASSYDRGDGYTF. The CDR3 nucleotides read TGTGCCAGCAGTTATGACCGGGGGGATGGCTACACCTTC.

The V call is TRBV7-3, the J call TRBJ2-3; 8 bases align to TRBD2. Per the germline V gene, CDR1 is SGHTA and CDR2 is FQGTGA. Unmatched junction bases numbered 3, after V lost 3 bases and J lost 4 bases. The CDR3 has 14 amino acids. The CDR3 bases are TGTGCCAGCAGCTTGAGCGGGGGAGCAGATACGCAGTATTTT. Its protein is CASSLSGGADTQYF. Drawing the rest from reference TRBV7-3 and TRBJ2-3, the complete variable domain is GAGVSQTPSNKVTEKGKYVELRCDPISGHTALYWYRQSLGQGPEFLIYFQGTGAADDSGLPNDRFFAVRPEGSVSTLKIQRTERGDSAVYLCASSLSGGADTQYFGPGTRLTVL.

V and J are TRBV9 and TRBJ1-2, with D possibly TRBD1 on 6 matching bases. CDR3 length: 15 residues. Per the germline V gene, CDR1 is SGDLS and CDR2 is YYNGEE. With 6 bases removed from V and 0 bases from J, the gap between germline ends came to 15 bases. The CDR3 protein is CASTPQQGANYGYTF. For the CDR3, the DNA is TGTGCCAGCACCCCTCAACAGGGAGCTAACTATGGCTACACCTTC. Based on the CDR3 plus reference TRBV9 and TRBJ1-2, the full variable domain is DSGVTQTPKHLITATGQRVTLRCSPRSGDLSVYWYQQSLDQGLQFLIQYYNGEERAKGNILERFSAQQFPDLHSELNLSSLELGDSALYFCASTPQQGANYGYTFGSGTRLTVV.